Here is one T cell receptor beta chain with its context. As yet, its antigen is unknown. The sample is drawn from a study of cytomegalovirus exposure and HLA in healthy donors. Whole-study results and caveats: Several of the most significant clusters appeared linked to common viral pathogens, based on a later analysis.

PCR amplification relied on 60 Vbeta primers (plus 13 Jbeta primers). Repertoires were generated with immunoSEQ multiplex PCR, while TCRdb's copy carries only in-frame clones and drops some. The table records roughly 150,000 clones, 79% of them present only once. J lost 1 base, V lost 5 bases, and 14 bases had no gene match. This CDR3 comprises 17 residues. Germline-derived CDR1 and CDR2 are MNHEY and SMNVEV (reference sequence). The source of this sequence is a man aged 35 to 55 in good health and CMV-seropositive. The sequenced sample was PBMCs. This rearrangement joins TRBV27 to TRBJ2-7, with 7 bases fitting TRBD2. The CDR3 DNA reads TGTGCCAGCAGTAGTTCGGGGCCGCGGGAGCTGTCCTACGAGCAGTACTTC. Its protein product is CASSSSGPRELSYEQYF.